A single sample gave rise to the 8 T cell receptor beta chains below, sequenced in a study of T cell responses to AZD1222 COVID-19 vaccine. Measured with immunoSEQ multiplex PCR; TCRdb has only the in-frame clones, and not every one. Here the sample spans roughly 140,000 clones, roughly 92% being singletons. The starting material was peripheral blood, obtained 28 days after the second AZD1222 dose. The receptor source for this set is an adult who received the AZD1222 COVID-19 vaccine.

The rearrangement uses TRBV28 and TRBJ1-1; no clear D. Trimming stripped 7 bases from V and 3 bases from J, with 12 bases between. This CDR3 spans 13 amino acids. Germline V gives CDR1 MDHEN, CDR2 SYDVKM. CDR3 region: CASNPRAYTEAFF. The CDR3 region has the DNA TGTGCCAGCAACCCGCGGGCTTACACTGAAGCTTTCTTT.

The rearrangement links TRBV29-1 to TRBJ2-2; 10 bases agree with TRBD1. The CDR3 runs to 14 residues. V shed 6 bases, J shed 0 bases, and the junction held 1 base outside the gene matches. CDR1 and CDR2 (germline): SQVTM, ANQGSEA. DNA of the CDR3: TGCAGCGTAGGGACAGGGGCGAACACCGGGGAGCTGTTTTTT. Its translation is CSVGTGANTGELFF.

This clone was observed at least ten times. The chain joins TRBV6-5 to TRBJ1-2, with TRBD1 as a possible D gene (5 bases). The length of the CDR3 is 14 residues. Trimming cost V 2 bases and J 10 bases, with 17 bases left between them. CDR1 is MNHEY and CDR2 is SVGAGI in the germline V gene. The CDR3, as DNA: TGTGCCAGCAGTTACCCGGGGGAGGGGCGCGTCTACACCTTC. Translation gives CASSYPGEGRVYTF.

V gene TRBV19 combines with J gene TRBJ2-7, with D uncertain. Germline V gives CDR1 LNHDA, CDR2 SQIVND (reference sequence). Trimming took off 5 bases at V and 4 bases at J, with 12 bases between the two ends. The CDR3 extends over 13 amino acids. CDR3 protein: CASSRRPFYEQYV. CDR3 DNA: TGTGCCAGTAGTCGTAGACCCTTTTACGAGCAGTACGTC.

The chain uses TRBV10-3 and TRBJ2-7; D gene unclear. The germline CDR1 and CDR2 sequences are ENHRY and SYGVKD. V was pared by 1 base and J by 7 bases, with 20 bases between. This CDR3 contains 16 residues. The CDR3 coding sequence is TGTGCCATCAGTGAGTTCCTCTACGGACGGTCTAATGAGCAGTACTTC. Translated: CAISEFLYGRSNEQYF.

The chain has TRBV7-3 and TRBJ2-3; D gene ambiguous. CDR1 and CDR2 from the germline V gene are SGHTA and FQGTGA. CDR3 length: 14 residues. V shed 1 base and J shed 2 bases, with 7 bases lying between them. The CDR3 DNA sequence: TGTGCCAGCAGCTTAAGTACGGCCACAGATACGCAGTATTTT. As protein: CASSLSTATDTQYF.

This chain joins TRBV7-9 and TRBJ1-4; no clear D gene. V dropped 2 bases and J dropped 8 bases, with 12 bases sitting between them. The CDR3 length is 14 residues. Per the germline V gene, CDR1 is SEHNR and CDR2 is FQNEAQ (reference sequence). The CDR3: CASSLREVGEKLFF. CDR3 nucleotides: TGTGCCAGCAGCTTAAGGGAAGTTGGAGAAAAACTGTTTTTT. Variable domain in full (rest from reference TRBV7-9 and TRBJ1-4): DTGVSQNPRHKITKRGQNVTFRCDPISEHNRLYWYRQTLGQGPEFLTYFQNEAQLEKSRLLSDRFSAERPKGSFSTLEIQRTEQGDSAMYLCASSLREVGEKLFFGSGTQLSVL.

V gene TRBV6-5 combines with J gene TRBJ1-3; D may be TRBD1 (5 bases). Germline CDR1 reads MNHEY; CDR2 reads SVGAGI. With 2 bases removed from V and 0 bases from J, the gap between germline ends came to 8 bases. There are 15 residues in the CDR3. In DNA form, the CDR3 reads TGTGCCAGCAGTTACCAGGGCAGCTCTGGAAACACCATATATTTT. Translation gives CASSYQGSSGNTIYF.